The sample holds many counts of the clone carrying this T cell receptor (beta chain). The sample comes from a study of early T cells in non-severe SARS-CoV-2 infection. TCRdb processed the 5' RACE reads anew with MiXCR; each CDR3 protein has one entry. Found here are almost 30,000 distinct CDR3 sequences, approximately 5.4% of them singletons; the top ten hold more than 10%. V dropped 5 bases and J dropped 8; count of bases not matched to a gene: 5. CDR1 is MNHEY and CDR2 is SMNVEV in the germline V gene (reference sequence). The CDR3 is 14 residues long. This chain links TRBV27 with TRBJ1-4; 10 nucleotides align to TRBD1. This clonotype was sampled from an adult who was a healthcare worker with PCR-confirmed SARS-CoV-2 infection or an uninfected control (not recorded which). Sequenced material: whole blood. The CDR3 DNA reads as TGTGCCAGCAGTCTCGGGACAGGGGTCGAAAAACTGTTTTTT. This translates into CASSLGTGVEKLFF.